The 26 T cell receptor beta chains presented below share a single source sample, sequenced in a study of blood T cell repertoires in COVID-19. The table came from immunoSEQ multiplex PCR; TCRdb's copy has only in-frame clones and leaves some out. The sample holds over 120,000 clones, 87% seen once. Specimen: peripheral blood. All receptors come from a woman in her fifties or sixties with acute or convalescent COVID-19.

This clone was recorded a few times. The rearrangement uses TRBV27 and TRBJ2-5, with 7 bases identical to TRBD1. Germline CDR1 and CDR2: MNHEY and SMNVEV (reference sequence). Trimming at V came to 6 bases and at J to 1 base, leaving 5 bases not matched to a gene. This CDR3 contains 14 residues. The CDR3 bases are TGTGCCAGCAGGAGACAGGGCCCCCAAGAGACCCAGTACTTC. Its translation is CASRRQGPQETQYF.

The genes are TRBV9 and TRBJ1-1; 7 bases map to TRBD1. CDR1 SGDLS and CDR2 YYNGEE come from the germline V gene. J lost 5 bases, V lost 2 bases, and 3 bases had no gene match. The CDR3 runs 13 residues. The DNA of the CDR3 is TGTGCCAGCAGCGTTGACAGGGAAACTGAAGCTTTCTTT. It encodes CASSVDRETEAFF.

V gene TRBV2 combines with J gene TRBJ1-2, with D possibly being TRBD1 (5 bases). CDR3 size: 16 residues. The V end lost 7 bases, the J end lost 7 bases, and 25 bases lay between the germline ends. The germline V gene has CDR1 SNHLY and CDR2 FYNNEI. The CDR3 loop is CASIRGSGRATTGYTF. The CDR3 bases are TGTGCCAGCATAAGGGGCAGTGGTAGAGCTACTACTGGCTACACCTTC.

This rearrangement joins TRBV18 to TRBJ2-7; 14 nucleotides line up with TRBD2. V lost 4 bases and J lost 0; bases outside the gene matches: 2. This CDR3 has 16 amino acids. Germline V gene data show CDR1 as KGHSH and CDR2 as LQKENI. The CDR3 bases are TGTGCCAGCTCACTTGGGACTAGCGGGAGCTCCTACGAGCAGTACTTC. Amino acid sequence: CASSLGTSGSSYEQYF.

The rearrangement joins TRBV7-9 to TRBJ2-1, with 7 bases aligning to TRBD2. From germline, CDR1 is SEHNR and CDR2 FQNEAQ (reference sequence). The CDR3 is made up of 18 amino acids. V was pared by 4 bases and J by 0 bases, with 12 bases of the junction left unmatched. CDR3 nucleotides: TGTGCCAGCAGCTCGGATCGATGGGGGGGGAGCTCCTACAATGAGCAGTTCTTC. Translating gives CASSSDRWGGSSYNEQFF.

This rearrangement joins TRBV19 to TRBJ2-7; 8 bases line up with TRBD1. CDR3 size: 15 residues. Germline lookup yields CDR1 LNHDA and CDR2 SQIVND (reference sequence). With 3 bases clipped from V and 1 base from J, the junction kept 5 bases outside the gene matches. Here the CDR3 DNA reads TGTGCCAGTAGTATTGGACAGGGCTTTTCCTACGAGCAGTACTTC. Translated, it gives CASSIGQGFSYEQYF.

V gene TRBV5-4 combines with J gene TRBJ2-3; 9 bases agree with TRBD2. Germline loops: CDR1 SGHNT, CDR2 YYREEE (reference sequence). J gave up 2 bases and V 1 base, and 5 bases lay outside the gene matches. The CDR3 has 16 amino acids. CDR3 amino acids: CASSLWLAGITDTQYF. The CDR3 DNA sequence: TGTGCCAGCAGCTTGTGGCTAGCGGGGATCACAGATACGCAGTATTTT. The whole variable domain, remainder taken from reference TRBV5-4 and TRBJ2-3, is ETGVTQSPTHLIKTRGQQVTLRCSSQSGHNTVSWYQQALGQGPQFIFQYYREEENGRGNFPPRFSGLQFPNYSSELNVNALELDDSALYLCASSLWLAGITDTQYFGPGTRLTVL.

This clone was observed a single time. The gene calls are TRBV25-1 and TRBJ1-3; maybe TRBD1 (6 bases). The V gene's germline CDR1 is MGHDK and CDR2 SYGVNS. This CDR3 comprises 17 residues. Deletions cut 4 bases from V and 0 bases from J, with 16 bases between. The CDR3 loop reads CASSVGWGPNSGNTIYF. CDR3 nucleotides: TGTGCCAGCAGTGTCGGTTGGGGGCCCAACTCTGGAAACACCATATATTTT.

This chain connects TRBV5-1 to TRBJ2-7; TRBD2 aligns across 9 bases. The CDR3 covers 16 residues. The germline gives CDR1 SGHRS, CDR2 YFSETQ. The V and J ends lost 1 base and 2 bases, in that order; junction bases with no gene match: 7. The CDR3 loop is CASSLILAGEPYEQYF. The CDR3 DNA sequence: TGCGCCAGCAGCTTGATACTAGCGGGCGAACCCTACGAGCAGTACTTC.

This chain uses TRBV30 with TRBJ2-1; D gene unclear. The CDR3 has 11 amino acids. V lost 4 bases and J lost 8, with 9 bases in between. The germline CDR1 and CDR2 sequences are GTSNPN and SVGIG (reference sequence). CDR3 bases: TGTGCCTGGACCGGGTTCGATGAGCAGTTCTTC. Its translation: CAWTGFDEQFF.

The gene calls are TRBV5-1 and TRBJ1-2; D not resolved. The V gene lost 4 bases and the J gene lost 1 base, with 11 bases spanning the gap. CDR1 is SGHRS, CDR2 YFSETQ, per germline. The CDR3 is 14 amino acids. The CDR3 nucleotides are TGCGCCAGCAGCCCGGAGGGCAATAACTATGGCTACACCTTC. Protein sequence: CASSPEGNNYGYTF.

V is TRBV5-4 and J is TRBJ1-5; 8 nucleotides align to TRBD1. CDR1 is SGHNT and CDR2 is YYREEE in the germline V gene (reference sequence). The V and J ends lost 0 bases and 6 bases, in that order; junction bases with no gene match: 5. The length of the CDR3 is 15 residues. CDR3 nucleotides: TGTGCCAGCAGCTTGGGGACAGGGCCCGGTCAGCCCCAGCATTTT. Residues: CASSLGTGPGQPQHF. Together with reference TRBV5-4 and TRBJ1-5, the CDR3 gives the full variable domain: ETGVTQSPTHLIKTRGQQVTLRCSSQSGHNTVSWYQQALGQGPQFIFQYYREEENGRGNFPPRFSGLQFPNYSSELNVNALELDDSALYLCASSLGTGPGQPQHFGDGTRLSIL.

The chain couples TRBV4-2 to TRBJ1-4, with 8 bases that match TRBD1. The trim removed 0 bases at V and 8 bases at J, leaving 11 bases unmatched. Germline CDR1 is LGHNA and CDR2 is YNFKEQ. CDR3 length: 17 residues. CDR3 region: CASSQDIRTGWVEKLFF. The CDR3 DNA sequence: TGTGCCAGCAGCCAAGACATACGGACAGGGTGGGTCGAAAAACTGTTTTTT.

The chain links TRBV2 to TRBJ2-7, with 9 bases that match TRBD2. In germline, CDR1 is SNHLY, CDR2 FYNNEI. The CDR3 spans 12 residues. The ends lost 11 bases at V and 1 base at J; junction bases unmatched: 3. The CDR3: CAVTSGSYEQYF. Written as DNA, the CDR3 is TGTGCCGTAACTAGCGGGTCCTACGAGCAGTACTTC.

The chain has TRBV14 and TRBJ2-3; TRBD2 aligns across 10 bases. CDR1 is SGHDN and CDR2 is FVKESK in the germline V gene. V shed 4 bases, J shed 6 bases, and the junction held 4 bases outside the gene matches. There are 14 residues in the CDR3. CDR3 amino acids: CASSPRLAGDTQYF. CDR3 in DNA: TGTGCCAGCAGCCCCCGACTAGCGGGTGATACGCAGTATTTT.

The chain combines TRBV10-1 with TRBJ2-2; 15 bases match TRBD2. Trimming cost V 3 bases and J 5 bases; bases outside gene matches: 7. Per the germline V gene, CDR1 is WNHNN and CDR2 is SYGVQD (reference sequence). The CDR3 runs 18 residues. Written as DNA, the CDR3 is TGCGCCAGCAGTGACCCCGGACTAGCGGGAGGGGGAACCGGGGAGCTGTTTTTT. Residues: CASSDPGLAGGGTGELFF.

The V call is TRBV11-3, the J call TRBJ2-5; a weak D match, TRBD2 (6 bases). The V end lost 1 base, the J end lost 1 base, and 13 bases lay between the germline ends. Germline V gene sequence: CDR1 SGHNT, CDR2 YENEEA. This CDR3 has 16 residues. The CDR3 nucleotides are TGTGCCAGCAGCTTAGGGGGGGTAGCGGCCCAAGAGACCCAGTACTTC. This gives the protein CASSLGGVAAQETQYF.

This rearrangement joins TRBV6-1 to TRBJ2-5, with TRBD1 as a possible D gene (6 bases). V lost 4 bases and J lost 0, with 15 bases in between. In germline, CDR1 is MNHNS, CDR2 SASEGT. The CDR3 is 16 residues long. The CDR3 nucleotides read TGTGCCAGCAGTGCCTATACAGGGTTTGACCAAGAGACCCAGTACTTC. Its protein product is CASSAYTGFDQETQYF.

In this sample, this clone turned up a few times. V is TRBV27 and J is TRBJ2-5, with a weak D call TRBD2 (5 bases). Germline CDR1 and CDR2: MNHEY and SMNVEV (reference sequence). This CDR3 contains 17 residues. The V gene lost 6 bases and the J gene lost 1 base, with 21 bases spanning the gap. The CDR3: CASSPLGETPGQETQYF. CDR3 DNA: TGTGCCAGCAGCCCCCTTGGGGAGACTCCCGGCCAAGAGACCCAGTACTTC.

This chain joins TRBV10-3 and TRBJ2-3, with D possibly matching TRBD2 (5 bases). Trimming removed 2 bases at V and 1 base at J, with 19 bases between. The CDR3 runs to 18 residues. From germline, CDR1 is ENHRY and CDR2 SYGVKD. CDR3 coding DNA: TGTGCCATCAGTGAGGTTCCAAGGGTGGTGAGGGGCACAGATACGCAGTATTTT. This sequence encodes CAISEVPRVVRGTDTQYF.

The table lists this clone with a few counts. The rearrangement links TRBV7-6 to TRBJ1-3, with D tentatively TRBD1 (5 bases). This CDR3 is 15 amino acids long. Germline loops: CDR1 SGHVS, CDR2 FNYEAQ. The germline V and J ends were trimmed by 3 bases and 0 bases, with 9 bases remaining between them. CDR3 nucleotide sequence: TGTGCCAGCAGCTTCAGGGTGAACTCTGGAAACACCATATATTTT. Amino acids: CASSFRVNSGNTIYF.

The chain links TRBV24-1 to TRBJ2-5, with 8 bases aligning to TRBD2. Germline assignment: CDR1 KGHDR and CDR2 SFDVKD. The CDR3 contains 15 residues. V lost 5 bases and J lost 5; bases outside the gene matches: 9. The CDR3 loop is CATSATGGDWETQYF. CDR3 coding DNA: TGTGCCACCAGTGCCACGGGAGGGGATTGGGAGACCCAGTACTTC.

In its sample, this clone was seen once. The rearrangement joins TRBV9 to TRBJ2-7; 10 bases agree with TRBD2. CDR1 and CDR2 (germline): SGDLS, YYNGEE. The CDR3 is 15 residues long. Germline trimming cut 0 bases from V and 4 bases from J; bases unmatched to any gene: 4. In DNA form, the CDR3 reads TGTGCCAGCAGCGTAGTAGCGGGGGGACGTTACGAGCAGTACTTC. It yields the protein CASSVVAGGRYEQYF.

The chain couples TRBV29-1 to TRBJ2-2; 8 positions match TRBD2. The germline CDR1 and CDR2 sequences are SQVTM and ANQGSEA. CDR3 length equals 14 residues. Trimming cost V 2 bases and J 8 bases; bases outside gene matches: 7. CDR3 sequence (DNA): TGCAGCGTTGAACTTGCACTAGCGGCTGGGGAGCTGTTTTTT. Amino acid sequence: CSVELALAAGELFF.

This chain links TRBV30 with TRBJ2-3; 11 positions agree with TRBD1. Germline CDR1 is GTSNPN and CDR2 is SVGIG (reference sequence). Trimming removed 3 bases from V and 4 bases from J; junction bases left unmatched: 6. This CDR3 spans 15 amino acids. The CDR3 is CAWSAGQGAADTQYF. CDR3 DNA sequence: TGTGCCTGGAGCGCCGGACAGGGGGCTGCAGATACGCAGTATTTT.

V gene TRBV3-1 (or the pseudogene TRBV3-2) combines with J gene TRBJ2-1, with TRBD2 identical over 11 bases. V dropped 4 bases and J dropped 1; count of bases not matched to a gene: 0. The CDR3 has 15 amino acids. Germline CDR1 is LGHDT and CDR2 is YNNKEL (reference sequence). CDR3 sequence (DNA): TGTGCCAGCAGCCCTAGCGGGGGGTCCTACAATGAGCAGTTCTTC. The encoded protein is CASSPSGGSYNEQFF.